Shown below are 28 T cell receptor beta chains from a single sample sequenced in a study of regulatory dendritic cells for organ transplantation. Using immunoSEQ multiplex PCR, the repertoire was profiled, and TCRdb retains in-frame clones only, with some absent. Of around 10,000 clones in the sample, about 75% were seen once. Sequencing was done on a sample of memory CD8+ T cells from blood. This sample's subset: CD45RO+ memory T cells. The receptors were gathered from a human donor in good health.

This clone was seen just once. The rearrangement joins TRBV6-5 to TRBJ2-5, with D perhaps matching TRBD1 (5 bases). Near its end, the DNA agrees better with TRBJ2-7, so the J call may be wrong. The CDR3 runs 14 residues. Germline lookup yields CDR1 MNHEY and CDR2 SVGAGI. Here the CDR3 reads CASSPSIRVYEQYF. The CDR3 DNA is TGTGCCAGCAGCCCATCGATCAGGGTTTACGAGCAGTACTTC.

The V and J genes are TRBV6-1 and TRBJ1-1; tentative D call: TRBD1 (5 bases). V was pared by 1 base and J by 2 bases, with 11 bases between. This CDR3 spans 15 amino acids. Per the germline V gene, CDR1 is MNHNS and CDR2 is SASEGT. The DNA for the CDR3 is TGTGCCAGCAGTGAAGAGGGGCAGCCCAACACTGAAGCTTTCTTT. Encoded protein: CASSEEGQPNTEAFF.

The V call is TRBV7-3, the J call TRBJ2-1, with D hard to call. V was clipped by 5 bases and J by 0 bases, with 11 bases between them. Germline CDR1 reads SGHTA; CDR2 reads FQGTGA. The CDR3 runs 15 residues. This chain's CDR3 is CASSPDWSSYNEQFF. The CDR3 region has the DNA TGTGCCAGCAGCCCCGACTGGAGCTCCTACAATGAGCAGTTCTTC.

The gene calls are TRBV5-1 and TRBJ2-7; D could derive from TRBD1 or TRBD2 (6 bases each). The CDR3 covers 13 residues. Germline loops: CDR1 SGHRS, CDR2 YFSETQ. V lost 7 bases and J 4 bases, leaving 15 bases between the germline ends. The CDR3 nucleotides are TGCGCCAGCGGGGGGCCCGAAAGTTACGAGCAGTACTTC. This gives the protein CASGGPESYEQYF.

Comment on this clone: Germline and junction disagree at one end, which may indicate a read error. The chain carries TRBV2 and TRBJ1-1; 9 nucleotides line up with TRBD1. The CDR3 spans 15 residues. The germline V gene has CDR1 SNHLY and CDR2 FYNNEI. The chain's CDR3 is CAGRRTGDRNTEAFF. Written as DNA, the CDR3 is TGCGCGGGACGTAGGACAGGGGATAGGAACACTGAAGCTTTCTTT.

The J gene is TRBJ2-2, the V gene TRBV4-1, with 8 bases matching TRBD1. V was pared by 3 bases and J by 0 bases, with 3 bases of the junction left unmatched. CDR3 length: 16 residues. Germline lookup yields CDR1 MGHRA and CDR2 YSYEKL. CDR3 in DNA: TGCGCCAGCAGCCAGACAGGGGACTCGAACACCGGGGAGCTGTTTTTT. Encoded protein: CASSQTGDSNTGELFF.

The V call is TRBV6-4, the J call TRBJ2-3; maybe TRBD2 (5 bases). V gave up 3 bases and J gave up 2 bases, with 9 bases separating them. The CDR3 spans 14 residues. CDR1 is MRHNA and CDR2 is SNTAGT in the germline V gene. DNA for the CDR3: TGTGCCAGCAGTGAGAAGGACTTCACAGATACGCAGTATTTT. Translation gives CASSEKDFTDTQYF.

The rearrangement joins TRBV19 to TRBJ2-7; TRBD2 is a possible D gene (5 bases). Deletions cut 3 bases from V and 6 bases from J, with 12 bases between. The germline gives CDR1 LNHDA, CDR2 SQIVND (reference sequence). The CDR3 spans 13 residues. The CDR3 region is CASSIRSGSEQYF. CDR3 bases: TGTGCCAGTAGTATCCGTTCGGGGAGCGAGCAGTACTTC.

The V gene is TRBV5-6, the J gene TRBJ1-2, with 7 bases aligning to TRBD1. The CDR3 contains 14 residues. Germline CDR1 reads SGHDT; CDR2 reads YYEEEE. V dropped 3 bases and J dropped 6; count of bases not matched to a gene: 8. The CDR3 loop is CASSSYRGKDGYTF. The CDR3 region has the DNA TGTGCCAGCAGCTCTTACAGGGGAAAGGATGGCTACACCTTC.

This clone was seen a single time. The rearrangement links TRBV6-4 to TRBJ2-2; no definite D call. This CDR3 comprises 13 residues. Germline V gene data show CDR1 as MRHNA and CDR2 as SNTAGT. The germline V and J ends were trimmed by 4 bases and 5 bases, with 8 bases remaining between them. Here the CDR3 reads CASSGSETGELFF. DNA of the CDR3: TGTGCCAGCAGTGGATCAGAAACCGGGGAGCTGTTTTTT.

This chain links TRBV19 with TRBJ2-1, with 7 bases lining up with TRBD2. The J segment lost 3 bases and the V segment lost 6 bases, leaving 5 bases of the junction unmatched. The CDR3 spans 14 residues. Germline V gene lookup returns CDR1 LNHDA and CDR2 SQIVND (reference sequence). CDR3 residues: CASRRPSGYNEQFF. The DNA of the CDR3 is TGTGCCAGTAGGAGACCTAGCGGCTACAATGAGCAGTTCTTC.

J is TRBJ2-2 and V is TRBV27; TRBD1 is a possible D gene (7 bases). V gave up 6 bases and J gave up 3 bases, with 11 bases separating them. The germline V gene encodes CDR1 MNHEY and CDR2 SMNVEV (reference sequence). The CDR3 loop spans 14 amino acids. The CDR3, as DNA: TGTGCCAGCAGCTCAGGGGGGCACACCGGGGAGCTGTTTTTT. Protein: CASSSGGHTGELFF.

This clone showed up just a few times. The chain has TRBV6-1 and TRBJ2-1; D is perhaps TRBD1 (6 bases). The CDR3 is 13 amino acids. V lost 5 bases, J lost 5 bases, and 10 bases lay in between. Per the germline V gene, CDR1 is MNHNS and CDR2 is SASEGT. For the CDR3, the DNA is TGTGCCAGCAGTAGGACAGAAAACAATGAGCAGTTCTTC. This translates into CASSRTENNEQFF.

This clone was counted between two and nine times. CDR3 nucleotide sequence: TGTGCCAGCAGCTTGTGGGAATACACTGAAGCTTTCTTT. The encoded protein is CASSLWEYTEAFF. The V gene is TRBV7-9, the J gene TRBJ1-1; unclear D gene. This CDR3 contains 13 residues. V lost 3 bases and J lost 3, with 8 bases in between. CDR1 is SEHNR, CDR2 FQNEAQ, per germline (reference sequence). Looking up the rest from reference TRBV7-9 and TRBJ1-1 gives the full variable domain: DTGVSQNPRHKITKRGQNVTFRCDPISEHNRLYWYRQTLGQGPEFLTYFQNEAQLEKSRLLSDRFSAERPKGSFSTLEIQRTEQGDSAMYLCASSLWEYTEAFFGQGTRLTVV.

The J gene is TRBJ2-5, the V gene TRBV7-8, with D tentatively TRBD2 (7 bases). The length of the CDR3 is 16 residues. CDR1 and CDR2 from the germline V gene are SGHVS and FQNEAQ. V was trimmed by 5 bases and J by 2 bases, leaving 18 bases between them. The CDR3 DNA sequence: TGTGCCAGCAGCCCCGGGCTAGGGGGGGGGCAAGAGACCCAGTACTTC. Residues: CASSPGLGGGQETQYF.

The V call is TRBV28, the J call TRBJ2-7; D is ambiguous. V shed 4 bases and J shed 2 bases, with 12 bases lying between them. Germline CDR1 MDHEN, CDR2 SYDVKM. The CDR3 runs to 14 residues. The CDR3 loop is CASSSPYDTYEQYF. CDR3 DNA sequence: TGTGCCAGCAGTTCCCCTTACGACACCTACGAGCAGTACTTC.

The chain employs TRBV2 and TRBJ1-2; D gene unclear. Deletions cut 8 bases from V and 4 bases from J, with 32 bases between. CDR3 size: 19 residues. Germline loops: CDR1 SNHLY, CDR2 FYNNEI. In nucleotides, the CDR3 is TGTGCCAGCTACAAACACCGGACCGGGAAGAATCACAAAACCTATGGCTACACCTTC. Protein product: CASYKHRTGKNHKTYGYTF.

J is TRBJ1-3 and V is TRBV7-3; D remains ambiguous. This CDR3 contains 19 residues. Per germline, CDR1 SGHTA and CDR2 FQGTGA. V was pared by 5 bases and J by 0 bases, with 23 bases between. The CDR3 nucleotides read TGTGCCAGCAGCCCCCCTTTAGCAGGATCCAGAAACTCTGGAAACACCATATATTTT. Amino acids: CASSPPLAGSRNSGNTIYF.

The chain recombines TRBV11-2 with TRBJ2-1; 8 bases map to TRBD2. J gave up 0 bases and V 5 bases, and 6 bases lay outside the gene matches. CDR3 length: 16 residues. Germline V gene sequence: CDR1 SGHAT, CDR2 FQNNGV. This CDR3 reads CASSQVAGSSYNEQFF. In DNA, the CDR3 is TGTGCCAGCAGCCAAGTAGCGGGAAGCTCCTACAATGAGCAGTTCTTC.

The chain employs TRBV11-2 and TRBJ2-1, with 12 bases that match TRBD2. V shed 3 bases, J shed 4 bases, and the junction held 4 bases outside the gene matches. This CDR3 spans 16 amino acids. The germline gives CDR1 SGHAT, CDR2 FQNNGV. The CDR3 coding sequence is TGTGCCAGCAGCTTCGGACTAGCGGGGATATACAATGAGCAGTTCTTC. Amino acids: CASSFGLAGIYNEQFF.

The J gene is TRBJ2-2, the V gene TRBV10-3; D is perhaps TRBD2 (6 bases). The CDR3 runs 16 residues. The germline V and J ends were trimmed by 5 bases and 1 base, with 14 bases remaining between them. Germline V lookup: CDR1 ENHRY, CDR2 SYGVKD. The CDR3 region is CAISSMRDLNTGELFF. The CDR3 nucleotides are TGTGCCATCAGTTCCATGCGGGACCTGAACACCGGGGAGCTGTTTTTT.

This clone came up a few times. Here the CDR3 DNA reads TGCGCCAGCAGCCAAGTAGGCGGGGGAGTCACAGATACGCAGTATTTT. It specifies CASSQVGGGVTDTQYF. The chain is built from TRBV4-3 and TRBJ2-3; 7 nucleotides align to TRBD2. Germline CDR1 reads LGHNA; CDR2 reads YSLEER. This CDR3 contains 16 residues. V lost 1 base and J lost 2; bases outside the gene matches: 6.

V is TRBV28 and J is TRBJ2-7, with TRBD2 as a possible D gene (5 bases). V dropped 2 bases and J dropped 3 bases, with 14 bases sitting between them. Germline V lookup: CDR1 MDHEN, CDR2 SYDVKM. The CDR3 sequence is 15 residues long. The CDR3 coding sequence is TGTGCCAGCAGTTTACACCGAGGGCGACACTACGAGCAGTACTTC. Its translation is CASSLHRGRHYEQYF.

This clone was counted only a few times. DNA of the CDR3: TGTGCCAGCAGCACTGAGGTTCGACGGAGGGGCGGCTACACCTTC. This encodes CASSTEVRRRGGYTF. The chain joins TRBV9 to TRBJ1-2; D might be TRBD1 (5 bases). The V end was cut by 4 bases, the J end by 8 bases, with 21 bases between. CDR3 length equals 15 residues. Germline assignment: CDR1 SGDLS and CDR2 YYNGEE.

This clone was counted between two and nine times. This sequence joins TRBV4-1 and TRBJ1-2; weak D call: TRBD1 (5 bases). The ends were cut back, 1 base at V and 8 bases at J, with 11 bases in the middle. There are 13 residues in the CDR3. CDR1 and CDR2 from the germline V gene are MGHRA and YSYEKL. The CDR3 spells CASSQGISGGYTF. The CDR3 nucleotides read TGCGCCAGCAGCCAAGGAATCTCAGGGGGCTACACCTTC.

The rearrangement joins TRBV30 to TRBJ1-4, with 10 bases matching TRBD1. Trimming at V came to 0 bases and at J to 7 bases, leaving 5 bases not matched to a gene. CDR3 length equals 15 residues. Germline CDR1 and CDR2: GTSNPN and SVGIG (reference sequence). DNA for the CDR3: TGTGCCTGGAGTGTACTGGGACAGGGGAGTGAAAAACTGTTTTTT. Translation gives CAWSVLGQGSEKLFF.

V usage is TRBV7-9 and J usage is TRBJ2-5; the match to TRBD2 covers 8 bases. The V gene's germline CDR1 is SEHNR and CDR2 FQNEAQ (reference sequence). The trim removed 3 bases at V and 5 bases at J, leaving 2 bases unmatched. CDR3 length equals 13 residues. Here the CDR3 DNA reads TGTGCCAGCAGCTTCGGGAGGGGGGAGACCCAGTACTTC. Translation: CASSFGRGETQYF.

CDR3 amino acids: CASSIYTVIGYTF. The CDR3 region has the DNA TGTGCCAGCAGCATATACACCGTGATTGGCTACACCTTC. The V and J genes are TRBV5-3 and TRBJ1-2, with D uncertain. TRBV5-3 is classed as an ORF, of uncertain function. The CDR3 is made up of 13 amino acids. V dropped 8 bases and J dropped 7 bases, with 18 bases sitting between them.